These 5 T cell receptor beta chains were sequenced from one sample in a study of T-cell reconstitution after alpha-beta-depleted transplantation in children. Using unique molecular identifiers, the investigators prepared the TCRbeta library. TCRdb fed the PCR reads into MiXCR, producing one record per CDR3 protein. The table shows a few hundred thousand distinct CDR3 sequences, with approximately 12% occurring only once. Specimen: PBMCs from the stem cell graft donor, collected from the stem cell graft. Receptors originate from a human donor who donated a stem cell graft to a child with combined immunodeficiency.

The rearrangement uses TRBV24-1 and TRBJ2-1, with D possibly TRBD2 on 6 matching bases. The CDR3 is 16 amino acids. Trimming removed 2 bases from V and 7 bases from J, with 17 bases in between. Germline-derived CDR1 and CDR2 are KGHDR and SFDVKD. The CDR3 loop reads CATSDSWLARRNEQFF. The CDR3 DNA reads TGTGCCACCAGTGATTCCTGGCTAGCGAGAAGGAATGAGCAGTTCTTC.

This chain's CDR3 is CASSGTGSYGYTF. As DNA, the CDR3 is TGTGCCAGCAGCGGGACAGGGAGCTATGGCTACACCTTC. The chain carries TRBV7-9 and TRBJ1-2; 9 positions agree with TRBD1. Germline V CDR1 and CDR2: SEHNR, FQNEAQ (reference sequence). The CDR3 covers 13 residues. Trimming removed 5 bases from V and 4 bases from J; junction bases left unmatched: 2.

CDR3 DNA sequence: TGTGCCAGCAGTTTAGGAGGACTAGCGGGAGGAATACCCTACAATGAGCAGTTCTTC. It yields the protein CASSLGGLAGGIPYNEQFF. The V gene is TRBV12-3 or TRBV12-4, the J gene TRBJ2-1; 14 bases are shared with TRBD2. This CDR3 comprises 19 residues. V shed 1 base, J shed 2 bases, and the junction held 7 bases outside the gene matches.

The sample holds a few counts of this clonotype. The rearrangement uses TRBV4-1 and TRBJ2-7, with D tentatively TRBD1 or TRBD2 (5 bases each). The CDR3 spans 14 residues. The germline CDR1 and CDR2 sequences are MGHRA and YSYEKL. V lost 5 bases to trimming and J lost 4 bases, with 15 bases between them. CDR3 bases: TGCGCCAGCAGCAATCAAGTAGGGGAGTACGAGCAGTACTTC. The encoded protein is CASSNQVGEYEQYF.

The V gene is TRBV6-2 or TRBV6-3, the J gene TRBJ2-7; 7 bases are a match to TRBD2. Germline CDR1 MNHEY, CDR2 SVGEGT. Trimming took 6 bases from V and 2 from J; bases not matched to a gene: 7. This CDR3 is 14 amino acids long. The CDR3 spells CASRQTSPTYEQYF. The CDR3 DNA reads TGTGCCAGCAGACAGACTAGCCCTACCTACGAGCAGTACTTC.